This T cell receptor beta chain emerged from a study of blood T cell repertoires in COVID-19 (TCRdb year 2020). With respect to the entire study: Collaborator samples came from the United States, Italy and Spain and covered acute and convalescent phases of COVID-19. The sample metadata nearly always contained a de-identified subject ID, COVID-19 status, age in years and sex. Where available, HLA class I and class II types were obtained from metadata supplied by the sample provider rather than from assay-based typing. The samples were drawn from two sources: the first 160 participants of the ongoing ImmuneRACE study, and 1,000 to 1,500 subjects contributed by 6 global collaborators. The repertoires were made available in a free public database intended to serve as a resource for research on the immune response to SARS-CoV-2. The material from the prospective study consisted of cDNA or gDNA derived from T cells, B-cell-depleted T cells, or PBMCs. The dataset comprised deeply sampled blood TCRbeta repertoires from subjects exposed to, actively infected with, or recovered from COVID-19.

Findings and caveats that apply to the study as a whole: The amount of clinical and demographic metadata varied by source and participant and was provided uncurated.

Comment on this clone: Its antigen is unknown. Base qualities are not at hand, and no much larger clone is one base apart.

The CDR3, cysteine through phenylalanine, is 19 amino acids long. Here the CDR3 DNA is all that survives: 57 bases in frame from base 1. CDR1 and CDR2 (SGHRS, YFSETQ) derive from the germline V gene. The junction shows trimming of 3 bases on V and 0 bases on J, and the gene matches do not reach 12 bases of it. The collaborating institutions used their own protocols to collect whole blood in K2EDTA tubes. For TCRbeta analysis, collaborator samples were shipped as frozen whole blood, as isolated PBMCs, or as DNA extracted from either sample type. The immunoSEQ Assay, a bias-controlled multiplex PCR, was used to amplify TCRbeta CDR3 regions from genomic DNA. For the original study's pipeline: Nucleated cell counts per sample were estimated from amplification of reference gene primers within the assay. To quantify the absolute abundance of each unique TCRbeta CDR3 rearrangement, sequence reads were collapsed and filtered. Productive Simpson clonality was computed per sample as the square root of Simpson's diversity index over productive rearrangements. TCRdb carries this immuneACCESS record with in-frame sequences only. Its versions omit some clonotypes, under half of them owing to an unresolved V gene in the studies checked, with the rest unexplained. That table gives V, J and clone size, and the DNA gave D and trimming. The table for this sample lists about 130,000 clones; around nine tenths of them were counted only once. The ten largest clones take up approximately 1% of the sample.

The chain uses TRBV5-1 and TRBJ2-2; TRBD2 agrees with 9 junctional bases. The clonotype comes from an elderly woman with acute or convalescent COVID-19. The sequenced sample was peripheral blood. The CDR3 sequence is CASSWRGLAGNANTGELFF. The DNA sequence is as follows: TGCGCCAGCAGCTGGCGAGGGCTAGCGGGAAACGCGAACACCGGGGAGCTGTTTTTT.